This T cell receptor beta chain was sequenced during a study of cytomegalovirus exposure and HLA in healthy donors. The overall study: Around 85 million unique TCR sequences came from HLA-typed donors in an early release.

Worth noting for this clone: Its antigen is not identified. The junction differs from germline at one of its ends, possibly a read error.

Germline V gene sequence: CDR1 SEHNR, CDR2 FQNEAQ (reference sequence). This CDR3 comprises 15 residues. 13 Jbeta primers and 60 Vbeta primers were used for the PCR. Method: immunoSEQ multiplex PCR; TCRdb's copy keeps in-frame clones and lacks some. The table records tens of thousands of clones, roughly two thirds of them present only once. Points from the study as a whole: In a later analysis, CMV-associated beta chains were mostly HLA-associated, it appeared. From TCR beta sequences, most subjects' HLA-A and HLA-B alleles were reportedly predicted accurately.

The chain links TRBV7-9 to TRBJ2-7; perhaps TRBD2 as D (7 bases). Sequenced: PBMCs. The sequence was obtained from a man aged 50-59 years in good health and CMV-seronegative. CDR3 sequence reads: CSSSQGGVVGGEQYF. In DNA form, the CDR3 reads TGTTCCAGCAGCCAAGGGGGGGTCGTCGGAGGGGAGCAGTACTTC.